This is a list of T cell receptor beta chains from one sample in a study of T cells in Graves' hyperthyroidism and ophthalmopathy. MiXCR, run by TCRdb on the multiplex PCR reads, gives a single entry per CDR3 protein. The data hold some 550,000 distinct CDR3 sequences, with around 15% observed a single time. Source material: blood. Receptor source: a middle-aged woman with Graves' ophthalmopathy. Both conserved end residues are part of each CDR3. Size is stated for part of the rows, as once, few or many counts, or as a class when the clone is expanded.

>TRBV6-1|NA|TRBJ2-5
CASSTGTSRTKETQYF
>TRBV30|NA|TRBJ1-2
CAWSVTLRDNYGYTF
>TRBV6-1|NA|TRBJ2-1
CASHPGGGYSYNEQFF
>TRBV29-1|NA|TRBJ2-1
CSVGTSAHEGQFF
>TRBV18|many|TRBJ1-2
CASSPADRGQYYGYTF
>TRBV11-2|many|TRBJ2-7
CASSLGVDYEQYF
>TRBV19|many|TRBJ1-5
CASSVTGPLKVRQPQHF
>TRBV11-1|many|TRBJ2-1
CASSPRSGLAAYNEQFF
>TRBV7-9|few|TRBJ2-2
CASSLAGQGGELFF
>TRBV20-1|NA|TRBJ2-6
CSARDTARSGANVLTF
>TRBV18|few|TRBJ2-3
CASSPVGLAGVTSTDTQYF
>TRBV15|few|TRBJ2-5
CATSRDQVETQYF
>TRBV28|NA|TRBJ2-3
CATQDAPTDTQYF
>TRBV5-1|NA|TRBJ1-4
CASSFEDSTNEKLFF
>TRBV27|many|TRBJ2-7
CASKKSGSDEQYF